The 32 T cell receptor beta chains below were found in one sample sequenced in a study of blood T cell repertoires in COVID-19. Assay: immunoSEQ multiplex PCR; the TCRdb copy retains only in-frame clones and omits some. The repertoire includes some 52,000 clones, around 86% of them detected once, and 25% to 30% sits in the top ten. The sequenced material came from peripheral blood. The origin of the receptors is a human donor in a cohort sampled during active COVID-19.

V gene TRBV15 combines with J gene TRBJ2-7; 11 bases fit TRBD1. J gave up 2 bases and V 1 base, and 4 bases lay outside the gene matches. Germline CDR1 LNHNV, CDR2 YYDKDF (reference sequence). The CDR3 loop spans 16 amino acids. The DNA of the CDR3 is TGTGCCACCAGCAGAGCAGCGGGACAGGGGGCCTACGAGCAGTACTTC. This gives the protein CATSRAAGQGAYEQYF.

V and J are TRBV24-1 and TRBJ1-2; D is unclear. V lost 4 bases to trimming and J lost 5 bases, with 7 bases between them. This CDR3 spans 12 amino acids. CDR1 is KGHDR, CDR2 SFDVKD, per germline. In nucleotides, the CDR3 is TGTGCCACCAGTGAGAGCTCGTATGGCTACACCTTC. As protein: CATSESSYGYTF.

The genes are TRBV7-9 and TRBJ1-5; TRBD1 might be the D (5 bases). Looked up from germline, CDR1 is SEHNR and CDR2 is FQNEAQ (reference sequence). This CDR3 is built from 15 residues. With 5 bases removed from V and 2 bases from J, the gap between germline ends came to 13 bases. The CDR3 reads CASSTEPGGNQPQHF. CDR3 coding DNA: TGTGCCAGCAGCACGGAACCGGGGGGCAATCAGCCCCAGCATTTT. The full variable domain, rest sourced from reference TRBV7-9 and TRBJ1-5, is DTGVSQNPRHKITKRGQNVTFRCDPISEHNRLYWYRQTLGQGPEFLTYFQNEAQLEKSRLLSDRFSAERPKGSFSTLEIQRTEQGDSAMYLCASSTEPGGNQPQHFGDGTRLSIL.

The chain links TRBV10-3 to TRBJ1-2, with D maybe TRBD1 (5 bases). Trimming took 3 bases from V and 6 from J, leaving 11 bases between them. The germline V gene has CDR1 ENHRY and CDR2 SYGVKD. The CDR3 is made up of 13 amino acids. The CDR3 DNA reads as TGTGCCATCAGTGATTGGGCAGGGAATGGCTACACCTTC. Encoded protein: CAISDWAGNGYTF.

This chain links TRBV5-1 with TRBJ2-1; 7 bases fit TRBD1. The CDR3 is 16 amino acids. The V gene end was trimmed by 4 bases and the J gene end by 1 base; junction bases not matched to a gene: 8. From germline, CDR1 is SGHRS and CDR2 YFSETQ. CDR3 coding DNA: TGCGCCAGCAGCACCGGGACAGCCGATTCCTACAATGAGCAGTTCTTC. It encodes CASSTGTADSYNEQFF. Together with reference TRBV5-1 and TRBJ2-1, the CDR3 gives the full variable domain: KAGVTQTPRYLIKTRGQQVTLSCSPISGHRSVSWYQQTPGQGLQFLFEYFSETQRNKGNFPGRFSGRQFSNSRSEMNVSTLELGDSALYLCASSTGTADSYNEQFFGPGTRLTVL.

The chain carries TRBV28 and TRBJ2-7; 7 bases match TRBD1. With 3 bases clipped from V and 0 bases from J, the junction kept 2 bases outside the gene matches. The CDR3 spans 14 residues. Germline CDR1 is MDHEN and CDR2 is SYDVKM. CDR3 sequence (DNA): TGTGCCAGCAGTTTTGGGACAGCCTCCTACGAGCAGTACTTC. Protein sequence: CASSFGTASYEQYF.

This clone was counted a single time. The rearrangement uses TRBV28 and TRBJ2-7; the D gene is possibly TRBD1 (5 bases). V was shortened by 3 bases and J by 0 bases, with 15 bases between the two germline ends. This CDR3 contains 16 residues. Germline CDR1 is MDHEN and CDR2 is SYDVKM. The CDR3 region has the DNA TGTGCCAGCAGTTTTGCAGGGTCGTTGAGCTCCTACGAGCAGTACTTC. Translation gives CASSFAGSLSSYEQYF.

CDR3 nucleotide sequence: TGTGCCAGCAACTTGATGGGGGCAGCAAGGACCGGGGAGCTGTTTTTT. It yields the protein CASNLMGAARTGELFF. The J gene is TRBJ2-2, the V gene TRBV28; D possibly corresponds to TRBD1 (6 bases). This CDR3 is built from 16 residues. The V end was cut by 7 bases, the J end by 5 bases, with 20 bases between. CDR1 and CDR2 (germline): MDHEN, SYDVKM.

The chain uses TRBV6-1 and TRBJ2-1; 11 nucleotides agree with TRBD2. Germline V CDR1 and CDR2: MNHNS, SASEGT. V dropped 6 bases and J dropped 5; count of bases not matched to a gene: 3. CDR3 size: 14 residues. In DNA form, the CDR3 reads TGTGCCAGCAGGACTAGCGGGGAACACAATGAGCAGTTCTTC. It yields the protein CASRTSGEHNEQFF.

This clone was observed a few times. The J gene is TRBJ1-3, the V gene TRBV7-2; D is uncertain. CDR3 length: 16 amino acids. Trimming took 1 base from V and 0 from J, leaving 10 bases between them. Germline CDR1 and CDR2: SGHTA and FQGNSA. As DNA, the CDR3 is TGTGCCAGCAGCTTAGGGATGGGGAGCTCTGGAAACACCATATATTTT. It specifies CASSLGMGSSGNTIYF.

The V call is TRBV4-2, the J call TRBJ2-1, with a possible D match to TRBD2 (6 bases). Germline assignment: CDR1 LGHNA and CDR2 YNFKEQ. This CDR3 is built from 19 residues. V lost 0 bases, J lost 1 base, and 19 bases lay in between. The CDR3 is CASSQDNYGAGGSYNEQFF. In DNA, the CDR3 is TGTGCCAGCAGCCAAGATAATTATGGAGCGGGCGGTTCCTACAATGAGCAGTTCTTC.

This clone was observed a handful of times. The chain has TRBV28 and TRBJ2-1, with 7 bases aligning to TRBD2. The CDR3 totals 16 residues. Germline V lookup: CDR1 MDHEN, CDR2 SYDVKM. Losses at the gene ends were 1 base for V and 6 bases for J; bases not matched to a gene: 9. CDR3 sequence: CASSLSPGRGINEQFF. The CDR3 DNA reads TGTGCCAGCAGTTTATCGCCAGGGAGGGGTATCAATGAGCAGTTCTTC.

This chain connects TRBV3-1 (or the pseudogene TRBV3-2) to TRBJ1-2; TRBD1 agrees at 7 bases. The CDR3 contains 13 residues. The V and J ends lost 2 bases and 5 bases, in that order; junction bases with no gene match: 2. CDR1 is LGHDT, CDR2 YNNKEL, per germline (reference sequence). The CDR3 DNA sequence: TGTGCCAGCAGCCAAACAGGGGTTTATGGCTACACCTTC. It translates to CASSQTGVYGYTF.

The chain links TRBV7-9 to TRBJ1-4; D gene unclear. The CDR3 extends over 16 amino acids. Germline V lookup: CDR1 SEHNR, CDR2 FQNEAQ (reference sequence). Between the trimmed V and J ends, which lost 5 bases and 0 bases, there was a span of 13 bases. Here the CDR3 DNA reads TGTGCCAGCAGCCAAGGACTCTTATCAACTAATGAAAAACTGTTTTTT. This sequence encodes CASSQGLLSTNEKLFF.

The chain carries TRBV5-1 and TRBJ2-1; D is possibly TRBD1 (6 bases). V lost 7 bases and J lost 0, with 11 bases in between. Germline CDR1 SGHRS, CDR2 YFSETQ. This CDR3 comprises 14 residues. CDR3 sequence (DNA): TGCGCCAGCCAGGGGACCAACTCCTACAATGAGCAGTTCTTC. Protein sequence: CASQGTNSYNEQFF.

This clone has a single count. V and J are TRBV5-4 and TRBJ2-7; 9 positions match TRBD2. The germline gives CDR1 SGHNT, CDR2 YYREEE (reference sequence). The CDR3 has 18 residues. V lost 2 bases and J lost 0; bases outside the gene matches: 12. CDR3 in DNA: TGTGCCAGCAGCTTTGGCGGGAGGGGATCTGCAACCTCCTACGAGCAGTACTTC. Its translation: CASSFGGRGSATSYEQYF.

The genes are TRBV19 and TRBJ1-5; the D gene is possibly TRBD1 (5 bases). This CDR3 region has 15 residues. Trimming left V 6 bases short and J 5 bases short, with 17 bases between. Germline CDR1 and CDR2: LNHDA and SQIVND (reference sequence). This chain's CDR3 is CASSTASRDYQPQHF. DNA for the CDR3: TGTGCCAGTAGCACCGCCTCCAGGGATTATCAGCCCCAGCATTTT.

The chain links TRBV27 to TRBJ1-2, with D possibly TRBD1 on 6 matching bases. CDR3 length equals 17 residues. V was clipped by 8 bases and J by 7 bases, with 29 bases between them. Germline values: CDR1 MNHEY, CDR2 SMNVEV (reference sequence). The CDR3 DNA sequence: TGTGCCAGCGGCTCACGGATGGAAAACAGGGCCGGTACTGGCTACACCTTC. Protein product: CASGSRMENRAGTGYTF.

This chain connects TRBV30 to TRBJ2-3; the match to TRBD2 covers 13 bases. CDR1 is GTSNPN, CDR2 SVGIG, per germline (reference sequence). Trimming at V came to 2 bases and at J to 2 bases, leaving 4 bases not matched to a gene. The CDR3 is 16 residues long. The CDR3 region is CAWSRLAGGVTDTQYF. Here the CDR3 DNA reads TGTGCCTGGAGTAGACTAGCGGGGGGTGTCACAGATACGCAGTATTTT.

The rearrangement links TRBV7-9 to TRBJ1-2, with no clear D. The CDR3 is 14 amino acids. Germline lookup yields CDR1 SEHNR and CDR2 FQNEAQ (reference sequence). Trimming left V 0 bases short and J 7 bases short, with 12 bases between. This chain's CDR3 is CASSLAGKEGGYTF. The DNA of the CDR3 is TGTGCCAGCAGCTTAGCGGGAAAGGAGGGTGGCTACACCTTC. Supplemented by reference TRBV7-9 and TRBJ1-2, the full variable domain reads DTGVSQNPRHKITKRGQNVTFRCDPISEHNRLYWYRQTLGQGPEFLTYFQNEAQLEKSRLLSDRFSAERPKGSFSTLEIQRTEQGDSAMYLCASSLAGKEGGYTFGSGTRLTVV.

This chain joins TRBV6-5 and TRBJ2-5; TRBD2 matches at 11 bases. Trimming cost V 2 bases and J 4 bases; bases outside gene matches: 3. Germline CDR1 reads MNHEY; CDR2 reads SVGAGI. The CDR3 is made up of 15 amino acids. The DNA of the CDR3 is TGTGCCAGCAGTTACGGTGGGACTAGCGGAGAGACCCAGTACTTC. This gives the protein CASSYGGTSGETQYF.

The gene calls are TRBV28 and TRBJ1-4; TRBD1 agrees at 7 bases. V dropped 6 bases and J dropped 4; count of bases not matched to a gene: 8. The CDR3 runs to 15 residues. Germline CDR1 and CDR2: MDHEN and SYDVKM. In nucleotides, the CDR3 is TGTGCCAGCAGATCTGAGGGGGCTGGTAATGAAAAACTGTTTTTT. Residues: CASRSEGAGNEKLFF.

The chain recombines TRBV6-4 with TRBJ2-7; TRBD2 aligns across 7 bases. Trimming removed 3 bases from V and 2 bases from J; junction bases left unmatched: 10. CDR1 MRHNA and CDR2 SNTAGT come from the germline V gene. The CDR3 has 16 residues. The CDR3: CASSDPPWEGTYEQYF. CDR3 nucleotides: TGTGCCAGCAGTGATCCCCCATGGGAGGGGACCTACGAGCAGTACTTC.

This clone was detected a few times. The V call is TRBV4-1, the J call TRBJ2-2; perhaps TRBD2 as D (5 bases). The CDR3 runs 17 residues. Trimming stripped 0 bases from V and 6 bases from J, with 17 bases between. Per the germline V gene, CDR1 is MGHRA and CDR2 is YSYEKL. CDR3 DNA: TGCGCCAGCAGCCAAGATCCCTCCGGGCCGAGGGCCGGGGAGCTGTTTTTT. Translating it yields CASSQDPSGPRAGELFF.

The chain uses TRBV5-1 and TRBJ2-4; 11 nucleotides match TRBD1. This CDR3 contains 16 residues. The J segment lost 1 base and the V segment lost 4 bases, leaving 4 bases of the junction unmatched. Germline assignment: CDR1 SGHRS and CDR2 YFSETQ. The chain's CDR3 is CASSHGQGAAKNIQYF. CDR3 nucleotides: TGCGCCAGCAGCCACGGACAGGGGGCCGCCAAAAACATTCAGTACTTC.

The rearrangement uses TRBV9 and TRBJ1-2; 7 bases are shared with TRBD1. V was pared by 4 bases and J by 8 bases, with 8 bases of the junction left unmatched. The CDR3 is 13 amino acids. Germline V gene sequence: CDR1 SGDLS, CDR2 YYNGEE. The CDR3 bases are TGTGCCAGCAGCAGACGACAGGGAAGAGGCTACACCTTC. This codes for CASSRRQGRGYTF.

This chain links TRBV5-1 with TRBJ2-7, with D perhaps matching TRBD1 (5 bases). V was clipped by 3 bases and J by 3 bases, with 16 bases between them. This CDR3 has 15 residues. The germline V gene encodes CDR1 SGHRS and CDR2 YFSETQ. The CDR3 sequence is CASSSSQGTLYEQYF. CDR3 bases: TGCGCCAGCAGCTCGTCCCAGGGCACTCTCTACGAGCAGTACTTC. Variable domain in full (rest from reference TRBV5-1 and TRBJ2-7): KAGVTQTPRYLIKTRGQQVTLSCSPISGHRSVSWYQQTPGQGLQFLFEYFSETQRNKGNFPGRFSGRQFSNSRSEMNVSTLELGDSALYLCASSSSQGTLYEQYFGPGTRLTVT.

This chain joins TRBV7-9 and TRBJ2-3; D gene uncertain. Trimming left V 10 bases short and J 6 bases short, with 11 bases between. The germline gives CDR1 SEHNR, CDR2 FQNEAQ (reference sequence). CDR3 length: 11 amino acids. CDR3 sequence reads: CATEASDTQYF. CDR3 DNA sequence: TGTGCCACCGAGGCGTCTGATACGCAGTATTTT.

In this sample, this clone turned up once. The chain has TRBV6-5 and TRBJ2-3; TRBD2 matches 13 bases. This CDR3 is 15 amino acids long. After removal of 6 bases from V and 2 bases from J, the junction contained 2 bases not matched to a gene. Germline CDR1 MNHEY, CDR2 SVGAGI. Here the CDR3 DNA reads TGTGCCAGCAGCGGGACTAGCGGGATCACAGATACGCAGTATTTT. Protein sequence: CASSGTSGITDTQYF.

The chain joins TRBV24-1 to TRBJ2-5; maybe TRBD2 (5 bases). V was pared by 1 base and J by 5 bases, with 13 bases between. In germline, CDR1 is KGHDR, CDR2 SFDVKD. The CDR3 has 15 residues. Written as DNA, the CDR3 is TGTGCCACCAGTGATTTTAGTGGGAGTGCGGAGACCCAGTACTTC. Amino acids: CATSDFSGSAETQYF.

CDR3 in amino acids: CASSSWTSFPDEQFF. CDR3 in DNA: TGTGCCAGCAGTTCATGGACTAGTTTTCCTGATGAGCAGTTCTTC. This chain joins TRBV27 and TRBJ2-1; 7 nucleotides line up with TRBD2. V lost 4 bases to trimming and J lost 8 bases; unmatched junction nucleotides: 11. Germline V gene lookup returns CDR1 MNHEY and CDR2 SMNVEV (reference sequence). The CDR3 sequence is 15 residues long.

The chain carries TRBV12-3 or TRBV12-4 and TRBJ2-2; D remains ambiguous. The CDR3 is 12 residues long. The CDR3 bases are TGTGCGAGCCCCCCCTTCGCCGGGGAGCTGTTTTTT. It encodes CASPPFAGELFF.